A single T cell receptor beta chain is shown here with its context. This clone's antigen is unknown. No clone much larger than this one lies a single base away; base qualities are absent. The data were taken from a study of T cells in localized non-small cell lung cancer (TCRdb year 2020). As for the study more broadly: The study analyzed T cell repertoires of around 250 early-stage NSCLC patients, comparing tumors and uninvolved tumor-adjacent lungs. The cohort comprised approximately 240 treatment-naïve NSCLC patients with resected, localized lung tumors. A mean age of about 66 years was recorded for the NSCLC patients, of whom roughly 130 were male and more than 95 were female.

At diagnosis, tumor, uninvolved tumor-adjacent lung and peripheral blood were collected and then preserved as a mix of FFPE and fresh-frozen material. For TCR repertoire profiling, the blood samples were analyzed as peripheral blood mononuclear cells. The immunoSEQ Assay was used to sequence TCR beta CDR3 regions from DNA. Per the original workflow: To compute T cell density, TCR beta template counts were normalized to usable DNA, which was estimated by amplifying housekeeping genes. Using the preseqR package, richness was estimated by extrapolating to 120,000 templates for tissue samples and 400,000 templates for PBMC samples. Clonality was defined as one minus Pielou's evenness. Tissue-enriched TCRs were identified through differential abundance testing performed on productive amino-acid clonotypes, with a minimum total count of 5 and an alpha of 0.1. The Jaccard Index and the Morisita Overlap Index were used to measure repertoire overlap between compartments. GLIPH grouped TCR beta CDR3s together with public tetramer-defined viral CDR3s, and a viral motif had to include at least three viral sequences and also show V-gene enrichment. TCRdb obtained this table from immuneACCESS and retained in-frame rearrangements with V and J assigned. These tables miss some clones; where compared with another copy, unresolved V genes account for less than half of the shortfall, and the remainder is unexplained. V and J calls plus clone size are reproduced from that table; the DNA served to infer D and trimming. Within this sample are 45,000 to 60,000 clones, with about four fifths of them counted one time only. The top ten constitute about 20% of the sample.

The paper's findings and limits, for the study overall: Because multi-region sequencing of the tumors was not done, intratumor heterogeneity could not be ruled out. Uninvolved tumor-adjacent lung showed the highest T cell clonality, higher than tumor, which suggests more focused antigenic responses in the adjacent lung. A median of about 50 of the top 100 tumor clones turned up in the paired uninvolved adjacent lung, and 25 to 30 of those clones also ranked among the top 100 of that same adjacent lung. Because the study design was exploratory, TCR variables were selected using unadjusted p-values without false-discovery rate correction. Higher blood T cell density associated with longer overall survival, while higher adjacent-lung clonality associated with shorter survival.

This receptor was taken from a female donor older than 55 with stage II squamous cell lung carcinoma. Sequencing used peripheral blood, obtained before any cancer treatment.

The CDR3 loop reads CASSYKSTDTQYF. DNA sequence: TGTGCCAGCAGTTACAAATCGACGGATACGCAGTATTTT. Here the chain combines TRBV6-5 and TRBJ2-3; the D gene cannot be named for sure. CDR1 and CDR2 are read off the germline V gene as MNHEY and SVGAGI. The CDR3, from cysteine to phenylalanine, totals 13 residues. Here the CDR3 DNA is all that survives: 39 bases in frame from base 1. The trim is 2 bases for V and 6 bases for J, with a gap of 9 bases between the germline ends.